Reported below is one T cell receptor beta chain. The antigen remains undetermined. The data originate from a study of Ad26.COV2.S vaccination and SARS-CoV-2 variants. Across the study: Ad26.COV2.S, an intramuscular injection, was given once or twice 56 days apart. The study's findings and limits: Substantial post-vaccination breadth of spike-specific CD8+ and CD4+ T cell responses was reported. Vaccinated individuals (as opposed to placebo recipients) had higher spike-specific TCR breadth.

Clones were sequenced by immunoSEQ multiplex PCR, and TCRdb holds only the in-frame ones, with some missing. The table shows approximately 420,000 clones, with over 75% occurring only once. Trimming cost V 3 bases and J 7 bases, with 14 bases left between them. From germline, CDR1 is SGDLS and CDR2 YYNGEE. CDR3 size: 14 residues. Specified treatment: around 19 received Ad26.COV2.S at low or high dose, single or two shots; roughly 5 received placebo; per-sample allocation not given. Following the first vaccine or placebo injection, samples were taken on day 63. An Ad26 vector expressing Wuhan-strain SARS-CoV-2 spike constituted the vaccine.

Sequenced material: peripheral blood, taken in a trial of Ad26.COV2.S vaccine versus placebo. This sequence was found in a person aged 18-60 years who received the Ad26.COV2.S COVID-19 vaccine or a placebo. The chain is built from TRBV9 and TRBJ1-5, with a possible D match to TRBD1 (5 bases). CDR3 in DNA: TGTGCCAGCAGCGGCGGGGGAGAGGGGCAGCCCCAGCATTTT. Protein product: CASSGGGEGQPQHF.